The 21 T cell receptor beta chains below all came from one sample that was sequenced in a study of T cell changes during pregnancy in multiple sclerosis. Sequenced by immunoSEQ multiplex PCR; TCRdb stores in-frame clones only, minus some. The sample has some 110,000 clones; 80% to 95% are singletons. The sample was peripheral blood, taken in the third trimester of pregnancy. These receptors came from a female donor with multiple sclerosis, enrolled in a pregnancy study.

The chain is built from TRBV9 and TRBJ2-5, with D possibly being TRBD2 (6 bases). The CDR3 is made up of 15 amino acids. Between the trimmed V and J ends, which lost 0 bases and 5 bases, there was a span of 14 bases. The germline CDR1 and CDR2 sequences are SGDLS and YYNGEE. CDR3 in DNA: TGTGCCAGCAGCGTAGGGGGTGGAGGGGAGGAGACCCAGTACTTC. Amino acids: CASSVGGGGEETQYF.

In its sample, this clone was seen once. The CDR3 loop reads CASSKGTGRRDEQYF. The DNA of the CDR3 is TGTGCCAGCAGCAAGGGGACAGGGAGGAGGGACGAGCAGTACTTC. The chain employs TRBV21-1 and TRBJ2-7; TRBD1 is the table's D call, not checked against the DNA. TRBV21-1 is shown as a pseudogene. This CDR3 contains 15 residues.

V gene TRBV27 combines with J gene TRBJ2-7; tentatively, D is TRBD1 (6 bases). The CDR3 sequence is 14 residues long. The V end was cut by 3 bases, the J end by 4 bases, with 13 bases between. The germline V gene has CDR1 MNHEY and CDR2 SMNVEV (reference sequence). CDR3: CASSFNRDGYEQYF. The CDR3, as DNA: TGTGCCAGCAGTTTTAACAGGGACGGTTACGAGCAGTACTTC.

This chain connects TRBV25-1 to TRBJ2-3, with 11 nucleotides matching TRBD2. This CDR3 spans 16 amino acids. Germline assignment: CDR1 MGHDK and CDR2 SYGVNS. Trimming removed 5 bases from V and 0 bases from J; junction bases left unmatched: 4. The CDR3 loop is CASSHRTSGSTDTQYF. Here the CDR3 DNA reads TGTGCCAGCAGTCATCGGACTAGCGGGAGCACAGATACGCAGTATTTT.

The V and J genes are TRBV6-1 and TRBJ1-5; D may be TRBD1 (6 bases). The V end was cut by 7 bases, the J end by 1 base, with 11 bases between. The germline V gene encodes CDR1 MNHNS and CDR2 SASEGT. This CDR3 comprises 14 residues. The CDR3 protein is CASTPTGSNQPQHF. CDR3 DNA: TGTGCCAGCACCCCGACAGGCAGCAATCAGCCCCAGCATTTT.

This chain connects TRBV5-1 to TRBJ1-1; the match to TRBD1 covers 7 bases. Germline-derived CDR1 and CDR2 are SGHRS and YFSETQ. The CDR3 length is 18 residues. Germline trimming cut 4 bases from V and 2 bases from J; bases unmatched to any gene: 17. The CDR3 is CASSMGPQGGGSNTEAFF. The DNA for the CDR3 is TGCGCCAGCAGCATGGGACCTCAGGGGGGAGGAAGTAACACTGAAGCTTTCTTT.

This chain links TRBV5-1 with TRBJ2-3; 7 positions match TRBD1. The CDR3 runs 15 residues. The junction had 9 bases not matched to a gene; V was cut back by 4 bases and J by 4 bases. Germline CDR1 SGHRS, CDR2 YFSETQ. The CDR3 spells CASSPTGTAPDTQYF. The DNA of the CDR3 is TGCGCCAGCAGCCCTACCGGGACAGCACCAGATACGCAGTATTTT. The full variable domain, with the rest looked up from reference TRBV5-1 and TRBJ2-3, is KAGVTQTPRYLIKTRGQQVTLSCSPISGHRSVSWYQQTPGQGLQFLFEYFSETQRNKGNFPGRFSGRQFSNSRSEMNVSTLELGDSALYLCASSPTGTAPDTQYFGPGTRLTVL.

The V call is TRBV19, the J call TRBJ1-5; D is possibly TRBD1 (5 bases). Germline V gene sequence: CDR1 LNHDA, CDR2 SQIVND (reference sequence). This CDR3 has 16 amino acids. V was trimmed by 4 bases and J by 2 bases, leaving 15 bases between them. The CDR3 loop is CASSSSPDRRNQPQHF. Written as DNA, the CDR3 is TGTGCCAGTAGTAGCAGCCCCGACAGACGCAATCAGCCCCAGCATTTT.

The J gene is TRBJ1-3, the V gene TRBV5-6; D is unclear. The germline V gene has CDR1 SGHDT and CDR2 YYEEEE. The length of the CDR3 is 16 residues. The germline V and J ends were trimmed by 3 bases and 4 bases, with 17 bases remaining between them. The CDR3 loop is CASSYTPGRRGNTIYF. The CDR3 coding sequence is TGTGCCAGCAGCTATACTCCAGGTCGCCGGGGAAACACCATATATTTT.

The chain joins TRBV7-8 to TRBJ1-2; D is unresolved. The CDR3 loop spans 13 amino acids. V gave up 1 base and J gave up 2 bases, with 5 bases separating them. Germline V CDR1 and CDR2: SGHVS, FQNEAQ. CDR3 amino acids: CASSLVRNYGYTF. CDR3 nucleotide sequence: TGTGCCAGCAGCTTAGTTCGGAACTATGGCTACACCTTC.

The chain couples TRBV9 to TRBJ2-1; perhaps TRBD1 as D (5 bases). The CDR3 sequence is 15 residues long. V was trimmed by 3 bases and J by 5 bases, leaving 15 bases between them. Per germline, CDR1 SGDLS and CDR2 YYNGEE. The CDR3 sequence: CASSGGAEKHNEQFF. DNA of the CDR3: TGTGCCAGCAGCGGTGGGGCAGAAAAGCACAATGAGCAGTTCTTC.

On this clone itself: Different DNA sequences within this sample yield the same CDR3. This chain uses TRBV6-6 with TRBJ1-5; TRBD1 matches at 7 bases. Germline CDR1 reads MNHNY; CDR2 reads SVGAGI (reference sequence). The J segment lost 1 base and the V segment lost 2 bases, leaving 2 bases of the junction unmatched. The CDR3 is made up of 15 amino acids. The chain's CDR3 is CASSYEGASNQPQHF. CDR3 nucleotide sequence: TGTGCCAGCAGTTACGAGGGGGCAAGCAATCAGCCCCAGCATTTT.

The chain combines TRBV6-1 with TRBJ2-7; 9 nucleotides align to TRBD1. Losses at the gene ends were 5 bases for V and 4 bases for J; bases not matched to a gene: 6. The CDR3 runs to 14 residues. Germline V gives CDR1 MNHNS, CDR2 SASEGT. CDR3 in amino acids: CASSSGQGLYEQYF. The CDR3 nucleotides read TGTGCCAGCAGTTCGGGACAGGGACTATACGAGCAGTACTTC.

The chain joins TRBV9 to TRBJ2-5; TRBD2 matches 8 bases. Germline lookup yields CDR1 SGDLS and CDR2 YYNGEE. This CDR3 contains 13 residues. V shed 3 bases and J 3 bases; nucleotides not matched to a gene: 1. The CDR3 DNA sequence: TGTGCCAGCAGCGGTAGCGGGGAAGAGACCCAGTACTTC. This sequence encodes CASSGSGEETQYF.

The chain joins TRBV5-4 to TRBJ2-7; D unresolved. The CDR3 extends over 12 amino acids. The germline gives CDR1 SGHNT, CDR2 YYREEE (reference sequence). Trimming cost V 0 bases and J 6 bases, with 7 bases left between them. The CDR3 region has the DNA TGTGCCAGCAGCTTGGGCGGCGGCGAGCAGTACTTC. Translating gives CASSLGGGEQYF.

CDR3 loop: CASSPGVGASTDTQYF. CDR3 bases: TGCGCCAGCAGCCCCGGGGTAGGAGCTAGCACAGATACGCAGTATTTT. The chain couples TRBV5-1 to TRBJ2-3, with D maybe TRBD2 (5 bases). Deletions cut 4 bases from V and 0 bases from J, with 15 bases between. In germline, CDR1 is SGHRS, CDR2 YFSETQ. The CDR3 has 16 amino acids.

CDR3 coding DNA: TGTGCCAGCAACGGTGGAGGAGAGCAGTACTTC. This sequence encodes CASNGGGEQYF. V usage is TRBV2 and J usage is TRBJ2-7; D possibly corresponds to TRBD2 (5 bases). The CDR3 contains 11 residues. From germline, CDR1 is SNHLY and CDR2 FYNNEI. The ends were cut back, 7 bases at V and 7 bases at J, with 11 bases in the middle. Full variable domain (missing parts from reference TRBV2 and TRBJ2-7): EPEVTQTPSHQVTQMGQEVILRCVPISNHLYFYWYRQILGQKVEFLVSFYNNEISEKSEIFDDQFSVERPDGSNFTLKIRSTKLEDSAMYFCASNGGGEQYFGPGTRLTVT.

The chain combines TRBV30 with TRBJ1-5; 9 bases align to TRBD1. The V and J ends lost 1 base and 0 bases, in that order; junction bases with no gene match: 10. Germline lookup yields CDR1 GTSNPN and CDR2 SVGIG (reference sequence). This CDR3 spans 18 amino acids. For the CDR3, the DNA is TGTGCCTGGAGTGGCCGGGACAGGGCCCTCCATAGCAATCAGCCCCAGCATTTT. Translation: CAWSGRDRALHSNQPQHF. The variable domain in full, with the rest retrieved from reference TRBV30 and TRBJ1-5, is SQTIHQWPATLVQPVGSPLSLECTVEGTSNPNLYWYRQAAGRGLQLLFYSVGIGQISSEVPQNLSASRPQDRQFILSSKKLLLSDSGFYLCAWSGRDRALHSNQPQHFGDGTRLSIL.

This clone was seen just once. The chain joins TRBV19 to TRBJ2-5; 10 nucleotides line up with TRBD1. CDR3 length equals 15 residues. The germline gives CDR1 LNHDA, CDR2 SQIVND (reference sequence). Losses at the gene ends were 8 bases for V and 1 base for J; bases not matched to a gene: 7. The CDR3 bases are TGTGCCAGTCGGTCCCGGGACAGGGGCCAAGAGACCCAGTACTTC. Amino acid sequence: CASRSRDRGQETQYF.

Here the CDR3 reads CASSLTGVGDEQYF. The CDR3 DNA reads as TGTGCCAGCAGCTTAACAGGGGTGGGGGACGAGCAGTACTTC. This chain connects TRBV13 to TRBJ2-7; 7 bases fit TRBD1. Germline V CDR1 and CDR2: PRHDT, FYEKMQ (reference sequence). There are 14 residues in the CDR3. V trimming: 2 bases; J trimming: 5 bases; junction bases outside the gene matches: 6.

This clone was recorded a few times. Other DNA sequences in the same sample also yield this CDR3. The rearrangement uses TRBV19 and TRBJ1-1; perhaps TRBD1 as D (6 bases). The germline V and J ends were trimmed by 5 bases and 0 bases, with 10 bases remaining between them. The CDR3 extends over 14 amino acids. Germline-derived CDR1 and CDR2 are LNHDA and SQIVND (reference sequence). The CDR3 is CASSSDRMNTEAFF. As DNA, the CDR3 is TGTGCCAGTAGTTCAGACAGGATGAACACTGAAGCTTTCTTT.